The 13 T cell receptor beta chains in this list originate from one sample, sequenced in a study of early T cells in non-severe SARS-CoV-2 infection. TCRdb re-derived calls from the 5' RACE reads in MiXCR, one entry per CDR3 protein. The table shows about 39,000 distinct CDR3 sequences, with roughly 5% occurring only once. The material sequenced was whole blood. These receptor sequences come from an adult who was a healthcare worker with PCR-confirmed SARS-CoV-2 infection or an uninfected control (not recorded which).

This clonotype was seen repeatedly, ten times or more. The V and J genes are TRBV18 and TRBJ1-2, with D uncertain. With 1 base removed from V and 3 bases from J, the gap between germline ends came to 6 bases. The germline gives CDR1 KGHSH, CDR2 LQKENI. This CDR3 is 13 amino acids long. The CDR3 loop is CASSPQDYYGYTF. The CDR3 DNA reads TGTGCCAGCTCACCACAGGACTACTATGGCTACACCTTC.

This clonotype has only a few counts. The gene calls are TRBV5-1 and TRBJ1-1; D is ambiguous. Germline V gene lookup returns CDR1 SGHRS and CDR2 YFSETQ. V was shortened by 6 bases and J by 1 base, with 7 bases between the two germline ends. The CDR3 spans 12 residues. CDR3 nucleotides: TGCGCCAGCAAATCCGGGAACACTGAAGCTTTCTTT. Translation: CASKSGNTEAFF.

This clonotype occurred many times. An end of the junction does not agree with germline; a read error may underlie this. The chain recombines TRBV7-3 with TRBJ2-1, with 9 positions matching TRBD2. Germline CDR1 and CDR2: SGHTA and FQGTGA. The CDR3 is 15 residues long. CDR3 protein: CASSLGGRAYTEQFF. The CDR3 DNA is TGTGCCAGCAGCTTAGGCGGGAGGGCCTACACTGAGCAGTTCTTC.

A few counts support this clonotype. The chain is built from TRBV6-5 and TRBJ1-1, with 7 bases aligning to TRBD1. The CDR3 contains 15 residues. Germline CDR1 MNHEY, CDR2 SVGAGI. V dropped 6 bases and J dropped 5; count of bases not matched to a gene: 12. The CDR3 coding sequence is TGTGCCAGCAGCCTTCAGGGGGTTTTGAGTACTGAAGCTTTCTTT. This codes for CASSLQGVLSTEAFF.

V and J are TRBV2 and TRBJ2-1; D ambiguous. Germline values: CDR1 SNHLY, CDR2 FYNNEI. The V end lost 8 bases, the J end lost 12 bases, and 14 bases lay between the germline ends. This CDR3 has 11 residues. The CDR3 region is CASSYSDSQFF. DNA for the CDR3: TGTGCCAGCTCTTATTCGGATTCGCAGTTCTTC. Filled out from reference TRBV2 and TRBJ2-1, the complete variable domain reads EPEVTQTPSHQVTQMGQEVILRCVPISNHLYFYWYRQILGQKVEFLVSFYNNEISEKSEIFDDQFSVERPDGSNFTLKIRSTKLEDSAMYFCASSYSDSQFFGPGTRLTVL.

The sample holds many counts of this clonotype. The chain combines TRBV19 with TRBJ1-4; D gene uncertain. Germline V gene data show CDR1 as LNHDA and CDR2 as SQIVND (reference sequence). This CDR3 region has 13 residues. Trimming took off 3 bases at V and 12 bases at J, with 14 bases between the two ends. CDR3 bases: TGTGCCAGTAGTATGATAGTATCGGGTGAACTGTTTTTT. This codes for CASSMIVSGELFF. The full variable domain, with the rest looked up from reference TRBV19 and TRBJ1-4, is DGGITQSPKYLFRKEGQNVTLSCEQNLNHDAMYWYRQDPGQGLRLIYYSQIVNDFQKGDIAEGYSVSREKKESFPLTVTSAQKNPTAFYLCASSMIVSGELFFGSGTQLSVL.

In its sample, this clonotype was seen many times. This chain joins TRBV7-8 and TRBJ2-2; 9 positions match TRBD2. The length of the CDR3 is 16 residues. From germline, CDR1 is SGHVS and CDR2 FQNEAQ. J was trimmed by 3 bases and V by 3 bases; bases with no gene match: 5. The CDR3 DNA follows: TGTGCCAGCAGCTTTGCGGGAGGGCCGTACACCGGGGAGCTGTTTTTT. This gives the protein CASSFAGGPYTGELFF. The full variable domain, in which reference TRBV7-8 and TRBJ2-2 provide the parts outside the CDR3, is GAGVSQSPRYKVAKRGQDVALRCDPISGHVSLFWYQQALGQGPEFLTYFQNEAQLDKSGLPSDRFFAERPEGSVSTLKIQRTQQEDSAVYLCASSFAGGPYTGELFFGEGSRLTVL.

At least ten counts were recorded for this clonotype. CDR3 sequence reads: CASSQAEATEAFF. CDR3 in DNA: TGTGCCAGCAGCCAGGCCGAGGCCACTGAAGCTTTCTTT. This chain joins TRBV4-2 and TRBJ1-1; D remains unclear. Trimming removed 3 bases at V and 4 bases at J, with 9 bases between. Germline assignment: CDR1 LGHNA and CDR2 YNFKEQ. This CDR3 is 13 amino acids long.

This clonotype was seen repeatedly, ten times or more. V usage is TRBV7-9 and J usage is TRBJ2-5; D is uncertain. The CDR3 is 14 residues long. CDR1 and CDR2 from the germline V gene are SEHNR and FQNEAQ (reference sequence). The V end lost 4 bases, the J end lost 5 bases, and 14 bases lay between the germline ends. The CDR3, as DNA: TGTGCCAGCAGCTCGGAGCTTCTCCTTGAGACCCAGTACTTC. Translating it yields CASSSELLLETQYF.

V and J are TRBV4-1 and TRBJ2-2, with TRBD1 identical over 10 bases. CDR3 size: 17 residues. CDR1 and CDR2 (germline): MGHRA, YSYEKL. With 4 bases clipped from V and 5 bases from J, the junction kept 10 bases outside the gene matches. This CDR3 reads CASSRLGQGIRTGELFF. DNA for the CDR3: TGCGCCAGCAGCCGATTGGGACAGGGGATTCGGACCGGGGAGCTGTTTTTT.

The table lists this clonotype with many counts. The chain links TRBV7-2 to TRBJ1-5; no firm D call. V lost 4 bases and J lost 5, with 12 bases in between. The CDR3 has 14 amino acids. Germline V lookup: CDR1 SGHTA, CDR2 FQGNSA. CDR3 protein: CASSSRGGDQPQHF. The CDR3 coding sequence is TGTGCCAGCAGCTCGCGGGGAGGAGATCAGCCCCAGCATTTT.

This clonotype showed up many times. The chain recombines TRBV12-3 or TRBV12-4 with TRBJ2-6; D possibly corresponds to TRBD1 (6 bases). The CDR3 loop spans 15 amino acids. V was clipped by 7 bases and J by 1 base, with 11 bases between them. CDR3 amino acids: CASTKQGSGANVLTF. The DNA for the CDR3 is TGTGCCAGCACAAAACAGGGATCTGGGGCCAACGTCCTGACTTTC.

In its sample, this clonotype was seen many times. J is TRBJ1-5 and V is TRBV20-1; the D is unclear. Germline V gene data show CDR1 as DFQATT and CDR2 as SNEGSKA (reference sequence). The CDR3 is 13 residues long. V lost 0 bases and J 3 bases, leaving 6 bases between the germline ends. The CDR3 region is CSARDRINQPQHF. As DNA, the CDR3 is TGCAGTGCTAGAGACAGGATCAATCAGCCCCAGCATTTT.